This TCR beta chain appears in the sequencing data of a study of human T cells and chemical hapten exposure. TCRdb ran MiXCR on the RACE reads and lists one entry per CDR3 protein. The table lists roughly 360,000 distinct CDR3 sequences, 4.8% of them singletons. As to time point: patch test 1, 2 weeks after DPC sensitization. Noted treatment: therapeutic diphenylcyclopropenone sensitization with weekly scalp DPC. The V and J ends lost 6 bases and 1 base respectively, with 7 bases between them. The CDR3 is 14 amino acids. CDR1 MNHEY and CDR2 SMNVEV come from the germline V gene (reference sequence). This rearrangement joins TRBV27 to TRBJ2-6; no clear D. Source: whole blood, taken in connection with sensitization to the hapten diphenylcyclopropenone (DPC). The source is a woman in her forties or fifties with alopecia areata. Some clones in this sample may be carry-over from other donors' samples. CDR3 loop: CASRIGSGANVLTF. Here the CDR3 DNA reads TGTGCCAGCAGAATCGGGTCTGGGGCCAACGTCCTGACTTTC.